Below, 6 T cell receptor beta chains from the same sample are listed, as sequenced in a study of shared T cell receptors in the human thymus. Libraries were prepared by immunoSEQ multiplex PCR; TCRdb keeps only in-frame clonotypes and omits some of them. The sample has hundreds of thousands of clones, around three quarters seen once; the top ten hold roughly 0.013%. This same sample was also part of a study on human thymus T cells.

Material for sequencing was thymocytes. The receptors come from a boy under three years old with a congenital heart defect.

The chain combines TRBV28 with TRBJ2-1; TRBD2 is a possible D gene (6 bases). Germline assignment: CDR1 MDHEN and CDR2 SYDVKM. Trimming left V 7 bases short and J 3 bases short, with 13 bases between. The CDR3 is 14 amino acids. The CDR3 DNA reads TGTGCCAGCACCCGGGACTCGAACTACAATGAGCAGTTCTTC. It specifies CASTRDSNYNEQFF.

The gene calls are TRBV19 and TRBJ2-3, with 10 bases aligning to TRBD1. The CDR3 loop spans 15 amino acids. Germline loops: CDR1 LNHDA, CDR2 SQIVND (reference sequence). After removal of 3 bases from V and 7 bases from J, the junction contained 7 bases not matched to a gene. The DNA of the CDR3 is TGTGCCAGTAGTATTGGGGGACAGGGGTTGAATACGCAGTATTTT. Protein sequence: CASSIGGQGLNTQYF.

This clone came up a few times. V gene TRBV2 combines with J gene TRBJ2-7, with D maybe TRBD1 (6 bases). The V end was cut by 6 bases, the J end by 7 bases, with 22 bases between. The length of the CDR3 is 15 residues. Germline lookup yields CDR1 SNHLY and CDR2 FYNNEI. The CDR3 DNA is TGTGCCAGCAGCCGCCGGGACAATCGGCGCGAGGAGCAGTACTTC. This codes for CASSRRDNRREEQYF.

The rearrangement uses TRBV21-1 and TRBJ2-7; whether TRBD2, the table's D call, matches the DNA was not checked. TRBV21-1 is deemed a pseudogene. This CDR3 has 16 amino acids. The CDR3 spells CASSKNGRAALYEQYF. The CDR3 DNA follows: TGTGCCAGCAGCAAAAATGGTAGAGCGGCTCTCTACGAGCAGTACTTC.

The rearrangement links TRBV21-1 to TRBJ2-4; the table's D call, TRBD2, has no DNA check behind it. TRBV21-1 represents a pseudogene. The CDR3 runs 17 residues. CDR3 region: CASSPCSTPLAKNIQYF. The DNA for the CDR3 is TGTGCCAGCAGCCCCTGCTCTACCCCGTTGGCCAAAAACATTCAGTACTTC.

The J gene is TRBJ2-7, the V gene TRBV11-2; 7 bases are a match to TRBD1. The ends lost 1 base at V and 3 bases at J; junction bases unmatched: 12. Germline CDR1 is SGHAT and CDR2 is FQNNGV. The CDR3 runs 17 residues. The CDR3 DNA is TGTGCCAGCAGCTTAGGGGGGTCGGGGACAGAGAGCTACGAGCAGTACTTC. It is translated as CASSLGGSGTESYEQYF.